This TCR beta chain was recorded in a study of T cell responses to AZD1222 COVID-19 vaccine. Study-wide points: Dominant CD4 TCR responses targeted spike regions 160-218 and 743-854. Females made up more of the donors, who were largely white British, and clonal diversity may have come out too low. Seropositive status at baseline applied to only a handful of AZD1222 recipients. Two doses of AZD1222 preceded a rise in Spike-specific TCR breadth and depth.

Measured with immunoSEQ multiplex PCR; TCRdb has only the in-frame clones, and not every one. The sample includes roughly 100,000 clones, roughly 80% of them seen just once. The germline V gene encodes CDR1 LGHDT and CDR2 YNNKEL (reference sequence). V was shortened by 4 bases and J by 5 bases, with 9 bases between the two germline ends. The CDR3 is 12 residues long. In its sample, this clone was seen a few times. Its antigen is undetermined. Source: peripheral blood, taken on day 0 of AZD1222 vaccination. The V and J genes are TRBV3-1 (or the pseudogene TRBV3-2) and TRBJ2-7; D perhaps matches TRBD2 (5 bases). This receptor was obtained from an adult in good health. This CDR3 is CASSLEGDEQYF. CDR3 DNA: TGTGCCAGCAGCCTTGAGGGAGACGAGCAGTACTTC.